This T cell receptor (beta chain) was sequenced in a study of OX40 agonist ivuxolimab in advanced cancers. The CDR3 consists of 13 residues. Trimming shortened V by 0 bases and J by 7 bases, and 10 bases separated the two germline ends. Germline CDR1 is SGHDN and CDR2 is FVKESK. This clone showed up just a few times. Systemic immunosuppression or autoimmune disease history was grounds to exclude patients. Sequenced by immunoSEQ multiplex PCR; TCRdb stores in-frame clones only, minus some. The data show roughly 77,000 clones, more than 80% seen once. The material sequenced was CD4+ or CD8+ T cells sorted from blood, taken in a trial of the OX40 agonist ivuxolimab. This sequence was found in an adult with an advanced solid tumor such as melanoma, head and neck, liver or kidney cancer. The genes are TRBV14 and TRBJ2-7; tentatively, D is TRBD1 (5 bases). The DNA of the CDR3 is TGTGCCAGCAGCCAAGATAACAGGCGGGAGCAGTACTTC. Translated: CASSQDNRREQYF.